These 26 T cell receptor beta chains share one sample of origin, sequenced in a study of blood T cell repertoires in COVID-19. Data came from immunoSEQ multiplex PCR; TCRdb stores just in-frame clones and leaves some out. This table holds more than 350,000 clones, 70% to 90% found once. Material for sequencing was peripheral blood. These receptors were collected from a woman aged 30 to 39 with COVID-19, enrolled during active disease.

CDR3 sequence reads: CASTAYPSGAHYNEQFF. In DNA form, the CDR3 reads TGTGCCAGCACCGCATACCCAAGCGGAGCCCACTACAATGAGCAGTTCTTC. The V and J genes are TRBV7-2 and TRBJ2-1; D is possibly TRBD2 (5 bases). V lost 7 bases and J 3 bases, leaving 22 bases between the germline ends. The V gene's germline CDR1 is SGHTA and CDR2 FQGNSA. The CDR3 contains 17 residues.

Only a few counts were recorded for this clone. In DNA form, the CDR3 reads TGCGCCAGCAGTGTGGACAGCACCGGGGAGCTGTTTTTT. It yields the protein CASSVDSTGELFF. This chain joins TRBV10-1 and TRBJ2-2; tentatively, D is TRBD1 (6 bases). V shed 4 bases and J shed 4 bases, with 7 bases lying between them. The CDR3 has 13 amino acids. Germline V CDR1 and CDR2: WNHNN, SYGVQD (reference sequence).

V usage is TRBV15 and J usage is TRBJ2-1; a possible D gene is TRBD1 (6 bases). In germline, CDR1 is LNHNV, CDR2 YYDKDF (reference sequence). V gave up 0 bases and J gave up 4 bases, with 13 bases separating them. The CDR3 is made up of 16 amino acids. CDR3 DNA sequence: TGTGCCACCAGCAGAGATCAGGGGTCGGGGTACAATGAGCAGTTCTTC. This translates into CATSRDQGSGYNEQFF.

V and J are TRBV6-5 and TRBJ1-1, with D tentatively TRBD1 (6 bases). V dropped 4 bases and J dropped 6 bases, with 18 bases sitting between them. The length of the CDR3 is 15 residues. From germline, CDR1 is MNHEY and CDR2 SVGAGI. CDR3 coding DNA: TGTGCCAGCAGTTCCCCCACCTCAGGGGTCGCTGAAGCTTTCTTT. Protein sequence: CASSSPTSGVAEAFF.

This chain joins TRBV28 and TRBJ1-5; 7 nucleotides align to TRBD1. V shed 1 base and J 5 bases; nucleotides not matched to a gene: 11. Germline V lookup: CDR1 MDHEN, CDR2 SYDVKM. The CDR3 runs 17 residues. The CDR3 sequence is CASSLYQVQGTYQPQHF. In DNA, the CDR3 is TGTGCCAGCAGTTTATACCAAGTACAGGGGACATATCAGCCCCAGCATTTT.

The chain combines TRBV29-1 with TRBJ1-4; the D is unclear. This CDR3 spans 13 amino acids. Trimming left V 4 bases short and J 4 bases short, with 10 bases between. Germline V gene data show CDR1 as SQVTM and CDR2 as ANQGSEA. CDR3 sequence (DNA): TGCAGCGTTGTATCAGGAATTAATGAAAAACTGTTTTTT. It specifies CSVVSGINEKLFF.

The V gene is TRBV2, the J gene TRBJ1-2; D call uncertain. Looked up from germline, CDR1 is SNHLY and CDR2 is FYNNEI. The CDR3 covers 12 residues. Trimming cost V 8 bases and J 6 bases, with 13 bases left between them. The CDR3 loop is CASSSAGDGYTF. In DNA, the CDR3 is TGTGCCAGCTCGTCCGCAGGCGATGGCTACACCTTC. Using reference TRBV2 and TRBJ1-2 for the parts outside the CDR3, the full variable domain is EPEVTQTPSHQVTQMGQEVILRCVPISNHLYFYWYRQILGQKVEFLVSFYNNEISEKSEIFDDQFSVERPDGSNFTLKIRSTKLEDSAMYFCASSSAGDGYTFGSGTRLTVV.

V usage is TRBV20-1 and J usage is TRBJ2-7; TRBD1 matches 10 bases. CDR1 and CDR2 from the germline V gene are DFQATT and SNEGSKA (reference sequence). Losses at the gene ends were 3 bases for V and 2 bases for J; bases not matched to a gene: 19. CDR3 length: 19 amino acids. CDR3 loop: CSASSPGQGTYYATYEQYF. DNA of the CDR3: TGCAGTGCTAGTTCACCGGGACAGGGGACGTACTACGCCACCTACGAGCAGTACTTC.

The chain joins TRBV28 to TRBJ1-1, with D hard to call. V lost 3 bases and J lost 9, with 14 bases in between. This CDR3 is built from 13 residues. Per germline, CDR1 MDHEN and CDR2 SYDVKM. CDR3 coding DNA: TGTGCCAGCAGTTTGCGGTTCCGTAGGAAAGCTTTCTTT. It encodes CASSLRFRRKAFF. The whole variable domain, filled in from reference TRBV28 and TRBJ1-1, reads DVKVTQSSRYLVKRTGEKVFLECVQDMDHENMFWYRQDPGLGLRLIYFSYDVKMKEKGDIPEGYSVSREKKERFSLILESASTNQTSMYLCASSLRFRRKAFFGQGTRLTVV.

J is TRBJ2-1 and V is TRBV27, with 10 positions matching TRBD2. CDR1 is MNHEY, CDR2 SMNVEV, per germline (reference sequence). This CDR3 is built from 15 residues. V gave up 2 bases and J gave up 6 bases; unmatched junction bases: 4. In DNA, the CDR3 is TGTGCCAGCAGTTTAGGGCTAGCGGGAGTCAATGAGCAGTTCTTC. Its translation: CASSLGLAGVNEQFF.

This sequence joins TRBV24-1 and TRBJ2-5; 9 bases are shared with TRBD1. With V trimmed by 3 bases and J by 3 bases, 7 bases remained unmatched. CDR1 and CDR2 from the germline V gene are KGHDR and SFDVKD. The CDR3 totals 16 residues. CDR3 region: CATSDDRDRAKETQYF. The CDR3 DNA follows: TGTGCCACCAGTGATGACCGGGACAGGGCTAAAGAGACCCAGTACTTC.

The V gene is TRBV5-4, the J gene TRBJ1-3; 9 nucleotides match TRBD1. The germline V gene has CDR1 SGHNT and CDR2 YYREEE (reference sequence). V was clipped by 6 bases and J by 9 bases; unmatched bases: 7. This CDR3 has 13 residues. The CDR3 region is CASKRTGEGTIYF. The CDR3 bases are TGTGCCAGCAAACGGACAGGGGAAGGCACCATATATTTT.

V gene TRBV19 combines with J gene TRBJ1-5; D possibly corresponds to TRBD1 (6 bases). With 3 bases removed from V and 6 bases from J, the gap between germline ends came to 15 bases. CDR1 LNHDA and CDR2 SQIVND come from the germline V gene (reference sequence). CDR3 length equals 15 residues. The CDR3 nucleotides read TGTGCCAGTAGTATTCGTTCAGGGGCTCTTCAGCCCCAGCATTTT. The encoded protein is CASSIRSGALQPQHF.

The rearrangement joins TRBV3-1 (or the pseudogene TRBV3-2) to TRBJ2-2, with D possibly matching TRBD2 (6 bases). V was shortened by 1 base and J by 9 bases, with 18 bases between the two germline ends. Looked up from germline, CDR1 is LGHDT and CDR2 is YNNKEL (reference sequence). This CDR3 is 16 amino acids long. DNA of the CDR3: TGTGCCAGCAGCCAAGGAGCCCGGGACTCTCTCCGGGAGCTGTTTTTT. It is translated as CASSQGARDSLRELFF.

This clone has only a few counts. The chain links TRBV4-2 to TRBJ1-1; tentative D call: TRBD1 (5 bases). Germline-derived CDR1 and CDR2 are LGHNA and YNFKEQ. The CDR3 consists of 17 residues. Between the trimmed V and J ends, which lost 0 bases and 0 bases, there was a span of 14 bases. CDR3 residues: CASSQDQGMNMNTEAFF. CDR3 bases: TGTGCCAGCAGCCAAGATCAGGGCATGAACATGAACACTGAAGCTTTCTTT.

V and J are TRBV5-3 and TRBJ1-2; no clear D. TRBV5-3 is flagged as an ORF with uncertain function. The CDR3 covers 10 residues. V was shortened by 4 bases and J by 9 bases, with 7 bases between the two germline ends. The CDR3 protein is CARSPVSYTF. The CDR3 DNA sequence: TGTGCCAGAAGCCCCGTAAGCTACACCTTC.

This clone was counted a few times. The V gene is TRBV2, the J gene TRBJ2-7, with D tentatively TRBD2 (6 bases). The CDR3 is 14 residues long. Germline assignment: CDR1 SNHLY and CDR2 FYNNEI. V shed 7 bases and J shed 5 bases, with 18 bases lying between them. CDR3 bases: TGTGCCAGCACTCCGCCGCAACGGGAGAACGAGCAGTACTTC. It translates to CASTPPQRENEQYF.

The V call is TRBV25-1, the J call TRBJ2-7, with D possibly matching TRBD1 (6 bases). Germline-derived CDR1 and CDR2 are MGHDK and SYGVNS. V was cut by 2 bases and J by 9 bases, with 23 bases left in between. The CDR3 totals 16 residues. The CDR3 DNA reads TGTGCCAGCAGTGAAGACGTTTTTAAGGACAGATCGTTGCAGTACGTC. Translating it yields CASSEDVFKDRSLQYV.

The chain couples TRBV19 to TRBJ1-2; 9 bases match TRBD1. Germline V gene sequence: CDR1 LNHDA, CDR2 SQIVND (reference sequence). CDR3 length: 16 amino acids. V lost 5 bases to trimming and J lost 7 bases; unmatched junction nucleotides: 14. The CDR3 loop reads CASSPYNRGPSSGYTF. The DNA for the CDR3 is TGTGCCAGTAGTCCGTACAACAGGGGGCCGTCGTCTGGCTACACCTTC.

The chain recombines TRBV4-2 with TRBJ2-7; TRBD2 matches 12 bases. The CDR3 sequence is 17 residues long. CDR1 LGHNA and CDR2 YNFKEQ come from the germline V gene. V was pared by 0 bases and J by 5 bases, with 8 bases of the junction left unmatched. The CDR3 loop reads CASSQETTSGGRDEQYF. Written as DNA, the CDR3 is TGTGCCAGCAGCCAAGAGACGACTAGCGGGGGACGCGACGAGCAGTACTTC.

This chain joins TRBV3-1 (or the pseudogene TRBV3-2) and TRBJ2-7; D perhaps matches TRBD1 (6 bases). The CDR3 consists of 15 residues. The V and J ends lost 2 bases and 3 bases respectively, with 14 bases between them. The germline V gene encodes CDR1 LGHDT and CDR2 YNNKEL (reference sequence). This CDR3 is CASSQKTGTHYEQYF. The CDR3 DNA reads TGTGCCAGCAGCCAAAAAACCGGGACACACTACGAGCAGTACTTC.

The chain is built from TRBV28 and TRBJ2-1, with 7 bases that match TRBD2. In germline, CDR1 is MDHEN, CDR2 SYDVKM. V lost 3 bases to trimming and J lost 10 bases; unmatched junction nucleotides: 12. This CDR3 region has 15 residues. The CDR3 coding sequence is TGTGCCAGCAGTTTCCGAGCGGGACTGGCGGAAGAGCAGTTCTTC. Residues: CASSFRAGLAEEQFF. Combining the CDR3 with reference TRBV28 and TRBJ2-1 gives the whole variable domain DVKVTQSSRYLVKRTGEKVFLECVQDMDHENMFWYRQDPGLGLRLIYFSYDVKMKEKGDIPEGYSVSREKKERFSLILESASTNQTSMYLCASSFRAGLAEEQFFGPGTRLTVL.

This chain links TRBV10-2 with TRBJ2-2, with D possibly TRBD2 on 6 matching bases. This CDR3 is built from 14 residues. Trimming removed 8 bases at V and 6 bases at J, with 16 bases between. The germline CDR1 and CDR2 sequences are WSHSY and SAAADI. The chain's CDR3 is CASARAGPAGELFF. CDR3 DNA sequence: TGCGCCAGCGCACGAGCGGGCCCGGCCGGGGAGCTGTTTTTT.

The gene calls are TRBV2 and TRBJ2-1; D call uncertain. The CDR3 is 15 amino acids. V was trimmed by 0 bases and J by 8 bases, leaving 14 bases between them. Germline CDR1 and CDR2: SNHLY and FYNNEI. The DNA for the CDR3 is TGTGCCAGCAGTGAAGCGACGGAAGCGTCCGATGAGCAGTTCTTC. It translates to CASSEATEASDEQFF.

The J gene is TRBJ2-7, the V gene TRBV11-2, with D possibly being TRBD2 (5 bases). V was clipped by 3 bases and J by 3 bases, with 9 bases between them. This CDR3 has 13 residues. Per the germline V gene, CDR1 is SGHAT and CDR2 is FQNNGV. For the CDR3, the DNA is TGTGCCAGCAGCTTTGGAGCGGACTACGAGCAGTACGTC. Its translation: CASSFGADYEQYV.

This chain uses TRBV5-1 with TRBJ1-2; 7 bases line up with TRBD1. Looked up from germline, CDR1 is SGHRS and CDR2 is YFSETQ. The CDR3 extends over 16 amino acids. The trim removed 4 bases at V and 0 bases at J, leaving 9 bases unmatched. The DNA for the CDR3 is TGCGCCAGCAGCCCAAGTACAGGGGCAACTAACTATGGCTACACCTTC. Its translation: CASSPSTGATNYGYTF.